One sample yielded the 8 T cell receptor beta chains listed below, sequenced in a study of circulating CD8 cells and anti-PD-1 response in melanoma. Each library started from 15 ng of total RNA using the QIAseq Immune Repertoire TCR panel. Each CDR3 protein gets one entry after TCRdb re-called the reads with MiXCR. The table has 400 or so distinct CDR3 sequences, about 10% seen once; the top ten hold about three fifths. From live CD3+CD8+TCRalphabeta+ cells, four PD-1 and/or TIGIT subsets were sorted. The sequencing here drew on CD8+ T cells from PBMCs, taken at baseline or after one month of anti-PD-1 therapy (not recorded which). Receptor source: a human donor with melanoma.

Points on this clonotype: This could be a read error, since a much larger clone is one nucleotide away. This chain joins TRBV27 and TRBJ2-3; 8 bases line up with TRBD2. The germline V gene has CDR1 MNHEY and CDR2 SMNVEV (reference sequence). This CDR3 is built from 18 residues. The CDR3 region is CANSLQIPSGLGTDTQYF. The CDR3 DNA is TGTGCCAACAGTTTACAGATTCCTAGCGGGCTCGGCACAGATACGCAGTATTTT.

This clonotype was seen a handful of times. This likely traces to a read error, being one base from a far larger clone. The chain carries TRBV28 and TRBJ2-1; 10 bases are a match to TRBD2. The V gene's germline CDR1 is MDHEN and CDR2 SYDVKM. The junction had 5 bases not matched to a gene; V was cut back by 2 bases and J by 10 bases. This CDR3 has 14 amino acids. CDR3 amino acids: CASSLLAGAYEQFF. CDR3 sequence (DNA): TGTGCCAGCAGTTTACTAGCGGGAGCCTACGAGCAGTTCTTC.

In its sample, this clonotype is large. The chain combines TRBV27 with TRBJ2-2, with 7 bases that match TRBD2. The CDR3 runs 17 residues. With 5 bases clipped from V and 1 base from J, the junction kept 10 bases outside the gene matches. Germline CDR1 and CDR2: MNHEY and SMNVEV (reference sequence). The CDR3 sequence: CASSPNPGRQNTGELFF. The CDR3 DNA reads TGTGCCAGCAGTCCAAACCCCGGGAGGCAGAACACCGGGGAGCTGTTTTTT.

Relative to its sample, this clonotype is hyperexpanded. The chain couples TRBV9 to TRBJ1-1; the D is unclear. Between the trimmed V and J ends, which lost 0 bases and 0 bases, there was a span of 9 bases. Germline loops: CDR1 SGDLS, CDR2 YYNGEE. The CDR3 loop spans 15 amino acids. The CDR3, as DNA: TGTGCCAGCAGCGTAGCCCCAAAGATGAACACTGAAGCTTTCTTT. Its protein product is CASSVAPKMNTEAFF.

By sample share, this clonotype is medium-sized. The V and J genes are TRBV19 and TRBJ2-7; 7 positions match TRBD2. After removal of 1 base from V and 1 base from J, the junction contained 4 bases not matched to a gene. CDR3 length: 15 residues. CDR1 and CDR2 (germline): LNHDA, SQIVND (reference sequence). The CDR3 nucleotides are TGTGCCAGTAGTATAGTGGCTAGCGGTTCCTACGAGCAGTACTTC. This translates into CASSIVASGSYEQYF.

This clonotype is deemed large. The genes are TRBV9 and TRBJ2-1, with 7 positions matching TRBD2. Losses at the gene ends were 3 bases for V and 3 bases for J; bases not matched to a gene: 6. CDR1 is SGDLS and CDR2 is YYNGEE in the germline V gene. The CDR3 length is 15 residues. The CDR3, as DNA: TGTGCCAGCAGCGCCCCCGGGGAGGGCTACAATGAGCAGTTCTTC. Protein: CASSAPGEGYNEQFF.

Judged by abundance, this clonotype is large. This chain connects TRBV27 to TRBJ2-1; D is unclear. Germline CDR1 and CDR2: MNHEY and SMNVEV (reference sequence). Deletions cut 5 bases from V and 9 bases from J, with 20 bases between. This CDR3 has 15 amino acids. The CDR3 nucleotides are TGTGCCAGCAGTCCCCTCCGTTGTGGATTCGGTGAGCAGTTCTTC. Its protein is CASSPLRCGFGEQFF.

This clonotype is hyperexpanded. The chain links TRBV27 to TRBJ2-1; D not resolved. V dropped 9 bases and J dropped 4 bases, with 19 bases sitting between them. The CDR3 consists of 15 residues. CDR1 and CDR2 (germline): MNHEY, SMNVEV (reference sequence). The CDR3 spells CASSGPNKEYNEQFF. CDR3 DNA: TGTGCCAGTTCCGGACCAAACAAAGAGTACAATGAGCAGTTCTTC.